This T cell receptor beta chain comes out of a study of blood T cell repertoires in COVID-19. Study-wide background: Sample material is recorded as cDNA or gDNA derived from T cells, B-cell-depleted T cells, or PBMCs.

CDR1 and CDR2 from the germline V gene are SGHRS and YFSETQ. After removal of 4 bases from V and 3 bases from J, the junction contained 9 bases not matched to a gene. The CDR3 covers 15 residues. As processed by the authors: Scientists estimated how many nucleated cells there were by amplifying reference gene primers. Profiled with immunoSEQ multiplex PCR; TCRdb holds only in-frame clones, not every one. For V, J and clone size, that table is used; D and trimming come from the DNA. Counted here are 140,000 or so clones, 84% occurring once; the ten biggest clones make up less than 4%. The cohort comprised adults aged about 18 to 90 years residing in 20 to 25 US areas.

V usage is TRBV5-1 and J usage is TRBJ2-7; TRBD1 aligns across 8 bases. The sequence derives from a woman in her fifties or sixties with acute COVID-19. Sequenced input: PBMCs or T cells enriched from blood (not recorded which). The CDR3 protein is CASSPAGTGLYEQYF. Written as DNA, the CDR3 is TGCGCCAGCAGCCCGGCCGGGACAGGTCTCTACGAGCAGTACTTC.